The rows below give T cell receptor beta chains drawn from one sample of a study of blood T cell repertoires in COVID-19. The data were produced by immunoSEQ multiplex PCR, yet TCRdb's version contains in-frame clones alone and is incomplete. The sample includes 330,000 or so clones, about nine tenths of them seen just once. Sequencing was performed on PBMCs or T cells enriched from blood (not recorded which). The receptors derive from a woman between 25 and 40 years old who had been exposed to COVID-19. Each CDR3 is given with its conserved first and last residue. A D gene is named only where the DNA matches it firmly. Size is stated for part of the rows, as once, few or many counts, or as a class when the clone is expanded.

CASSPPWGHEQFF TGTGCCAGCAGCCCTCCCTGGGGGCATGAGCAGTTCTTC NA TRBJ2-1 NA TRBV7-3
CASSSGTGVWTGELFF TGTGCCAGCAGCAGTGGGACAGGGGTATGGACCGGGGAGCTGTTTTTT once TRBJ2-2 TRBD1 TRBV5-8
CASNQEAAGNQPQHF TGTGCCAGCAACCAGGAGGCGGCGGGCAATCAGCCCCAGCATTTT NA TRBJ1-5 NA TRBV28
CSVTGPQETQYF TGCAGCGTTACAGGGCCCCAAGAGACCCAGTACTTC once TRBJ2-5 NA TRBV29-1
CASSPRTGDGNEQFF TGTGCCAGCAGTCCCCGGACAGGGGACGGCAATGAGCAGTTCTTC once TRBJ2-1 TRBD1 TRBV6-4
CASSIKEGALWNSNQPQHF TGTGCCAGTAGTATAAAGGAAGGGGCCCTTTGGAATAGCAATCAGCCCCAGCATTTT NA TRBJ1-5 NA TRBV19
CASSSGQMDGYTF TGTGCCAGCAGCTCAGGACAGATGGATGGCTACACCTTC NA TRBJ1-2 NA TRBV5-8
CASSESTSGSHETQYF TGCGCCAGCAGTGAGTCGACTAGCGGGAGTCATGAGACCCAGTACTTC NA TRBJ2-5 TRBD2 TRBV10-1
CASSLATVPGHGNTIYF TGTGCCAGCAGCTTAGCGACAGTCCCGGGACACGGAAACACCATATATTTT NA TRBJ1-3 NA TRBV11-1
CASSSGTVGYEQYF TGTGCCAGCAGTTCCGGGACAGTCGGCTACGAGCAGTACTTC NA TRBJ2-7 TRBD1 TRBV28
CASINRGGYEQYF TGTGCCAGCATCAACAGGGGAGGATACGAGCAGTACTTC NA TRBJ2-7 NA TRBV6-5
CASSVGGGAFGNTIYF TGTGCCAGCAGCGTAGGAGGGGGCGCATTTGGAAACACCATATATTTT NA TRBJ1-3 TRBD1 TRBV9
CASSVKHGLGYSGANEKLFF TGTGCCAGCAGCGTCAAACACGGACTGGGGTATTCAGGAGCTAATGAAAAACTGTTTTTT NA TRBJ1-4 NA TRBV5-8
CASRRDRGNYGYTF TGTGCCAGCAGAAGGGACAGGGGAAACTATGGCTACACCTTC NA TRBJ1-2 TRBD1 TRBV6-5